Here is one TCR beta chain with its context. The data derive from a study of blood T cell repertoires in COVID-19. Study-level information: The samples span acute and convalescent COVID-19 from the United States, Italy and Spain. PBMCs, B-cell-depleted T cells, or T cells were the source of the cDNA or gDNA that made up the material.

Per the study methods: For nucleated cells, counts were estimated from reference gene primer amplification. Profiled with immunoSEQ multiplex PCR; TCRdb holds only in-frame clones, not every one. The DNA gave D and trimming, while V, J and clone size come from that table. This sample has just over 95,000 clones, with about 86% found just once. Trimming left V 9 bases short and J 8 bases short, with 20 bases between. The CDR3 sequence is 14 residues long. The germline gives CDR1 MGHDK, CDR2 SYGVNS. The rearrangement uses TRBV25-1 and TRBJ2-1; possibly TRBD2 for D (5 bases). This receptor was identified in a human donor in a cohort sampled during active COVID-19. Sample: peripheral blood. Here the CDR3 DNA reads TGTGCCAGTCGAAGCGCTAGCTCATCGGATGAGCAGTTCTTC. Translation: CASRSASSSDEQFF. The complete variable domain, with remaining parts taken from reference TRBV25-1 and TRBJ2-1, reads EADIYQTPRYLVIGTGKKITLECSQTMGHDKMYWYQQDPGMELHLIHYSYGVNSTEKGDLSSESTVSRIRTEHFPLTLESARPSHTSQYLCASRSASSSDEQFFGPGTRLTVL.